The entry below gives a single T cell receptor (beta chain) sequence along with its context. Its antigen is not identified. The sample originates from a study of cytotoxic CD8 clonotypes in ibrutinib-treated CLL. General study results and limits: Stable or contracted on treatment, public clonotypes were also uncommon. Baseline clonality, higher than in age-matched healthy donors, tracked circulating CD8+ T-cell counts. Clonality showed a rise at ibrutinib response that reversed toward baseline at progression.

Germline-derived CDR1 and CDR2 are SEHNR and FQNEAQ (reference sequence). The CDR3 totals 14 residues. The ends lost 5 bases at V and 5 bases at J; junction bases unmatched: 6. The method was immunoSEQ multiplex PCR; TCRdb's version includes in-frame clones alone and lacks a portion of them. The sample shows over 200,000 clones, 70% to 75% of them seen only once. The sample in question was PBMCs, obtained after 12 months of ibrutinib treatment. The genes are TRBV7-9 and TRBJ2-1, with 7 bases matching TRBD1. The receptor's source is a human donor with chronic lymphocytic leukemia. The CDR3 coding sequence is TGTGCCAGCAGCCGCGACAGGGACAACAATGAGCAGTTCTTC. Translation: CASSRDRDNNEQFF.